This T cell receptor (beta chain) was sequenced in a study (dated by TCRdb to the mid-2010s). Concerning the study at large: The study examined whether tumor-infiltrating Tregs in breast cancer are drawn from blood Tregs or arise in situ by conversion from other CD4+ T cell subsets. Broad study findings and their caveats: Rather than covering whole repertoires, validation in the larger cohort was restricted to a single TCR beta V-J rearrangement. The TCR gene usage of tumor memory CD4+ T cells clustered together with blood and lymph node memory CD4+ cells and with lymph node naive CD4+ cells. The greatest overlap of tumor-infiltrating Treg TCR alpha and beta sequences was with tumor naive CD4+ T cells, followed next by blood naive CD4+ T cells.

Full-length TCR variable regions were amplified by 5' RACE PCR using constant-region reverse primers, and then by semi-nested PCR using Nested Universal Primer A. Using the ReliaPrep RNA Cell Miniprep System, total RNA was extracted, and the SMARTer RACE 5'/3' Kit was then used to reverse transcribe the RNA into 5'RACE-ready cDNA. Full-length TCR alpha and beta libraries were barcoded with multiplex adaptors and sequenced on an Illumina MiSeq. The published analysis was carried out like this. Sequencing data were pooled across the five patients for each of nine subset-tissue groups and compared by unsupervised clustering of TCR gene usage. The Morisita-Horn index was used to calculate repertoire similarity, with shared sequences weighted according to their contribution to each repertoire. TCRdb reworked the public reads: Q25 trimming with fastp, MiXCR clone assembly, productive beta chains retained. Each record represents a unique CDR3 protein, reported with the most common genes and DNA among its rows. Here the V and J calls rest on TCRdb's processing, not on the authors' analysis. The sample table contains around 8,000 distinct CDR3 sequences; only one count was recorded for 35% to 45% of them. Clones ranked in the top ten supply 5.5% to 8% of the sample.

Memory CD4+ T cells were isolated as CD4+CD45RO+CD25- cells. Tregs, naive and memory CD4+ T cells from tumor, blood and ipsilateral draining lymph nodes of a handful of breast cancer patients underwent full-length TCR alpha and beta sequencing. Tumor tissue and lymph nodes from ipsilateral axillary dissection were perfused with PBS, minced and digested with collagenase I and hyaluronidase. FACS confirmed that the sorted cell populations were more than 90% pure. V loses 2 bases, J loses 6 bases, and the germline ends lie 16 bases apart. CDR3 length: 15 amino acids, cysteine to phenylalanine. Only CDR3 DNA remains: 45 bases, in frame from the first base. The germline V gene gives CDR1 as MDHEN and CDR2 as SYDVKM. As to this clonotype: Its antigen specificity is not known. No base quality information exists; no much larger clone differs at one position.

This TCR derives from a female donor with breast cancer. The sample comprised tumor-infiltrating memory CD4+ T cells sorted from the breast tumor. What the cell subset or site label conveys for this sample: memory CD4+ T cells, CD4+CD45RO+CD25-. The rearrangement combines TRBV28 with TRBJ1-1; the D gene identity is not certain. The bases read TGTGCCAGCAGTTTAATAACGGATAGGAGATCTGAAGCTTTCTTT. Its protein is CASSLITDRRSEAFF.